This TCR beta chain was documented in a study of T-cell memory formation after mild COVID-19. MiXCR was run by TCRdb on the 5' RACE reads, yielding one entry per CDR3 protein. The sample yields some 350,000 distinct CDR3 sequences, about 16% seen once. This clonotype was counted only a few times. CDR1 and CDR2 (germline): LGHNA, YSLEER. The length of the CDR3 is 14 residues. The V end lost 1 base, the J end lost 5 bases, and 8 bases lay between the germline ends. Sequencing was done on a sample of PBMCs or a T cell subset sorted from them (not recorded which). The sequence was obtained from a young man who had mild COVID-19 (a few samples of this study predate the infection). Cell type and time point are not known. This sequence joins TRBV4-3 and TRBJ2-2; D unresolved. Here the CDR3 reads CASSQGLQTGELFF. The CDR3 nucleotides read TGCGCCAGCAGCCAAGGGCTACAGACCGGGGAGCTGTTTTTT.